These 16 T cell receptor beta chains share one sample of origin, sequenced in a study of technical replicates of blood from a handful of donors. This table comes from immunoSEQ multiplex PCR, and its TCRdb copy is limited to in-frame clones, with some not included. Here the sample spans approximately 15,000 clones, around 80% being singletons. Specimen: PBMCs. The receptor set was obtained from a human donor in good health.

This sequence joins TRBV4-2 and TRBJ2-2; the match to TRBD1 covers 7 bases. The V gene end was trimmed by 0 bases and the J gene end by 3 bases; junction bases not matched to a gene: 4. CDR3 length equals 16 residues. Germline loops: CDR1 LGHNA, CDR2 YNFKEQ. In DNA form, the CDR3 reads TGTGCCAGCAGCCAAGATAGGGACAGATACACCGGGGAGCTGTTTTTT. This translates into CASSQDRDRYTGELFF.

This clone occurred a few times. The chain uses TRBV19 and TRBJ1-2, with D possibly TRBD1 on 6 matching bases. The CDR3 sequence is 13 residues long. The V end was cut by 5 bases, the J end by 5 bases, with 12 bases between. CDR1 LNHDA and CDR2 SQIVND come from the germline V gene (reference sequence). CDR3 amino acids: CASSPGQLYGYTF. In DNA, the CDR3 is TGTGCCAGTAGTCCCGGACAGCTTTATGGCTACACCTTC.

In this sample, this clone turned up a few times. This chain links TRBV6-1 with TRBJ2-7, with 8 bases lining up with TRBD1. Losses at the gene ends were 6 bases for V and 3 bases for J; bases not matched to a gene: 4. The CDR3 has 13 amino acids. Germline loops: CDR1 MNHNS, CDR2 SASEGT. CDR3 sequence: CASRYRGDYEQYF. The CDR3 coding sequence is TGTGCCAGCAGATACAGGGGGGACTACGAGCAGTACTTC.

This clone was picked up a small number of times. The chain carries TRBV5-1 and TRBJ2-7; TRBD1 matches at 8 bases. Germline values: CDR1 SGHRS, CDR2 YFSETQ. This CDR3 contains 16 residues. Trimming removed 0 bases from V and 5 bases from J; junction bases left unmatched: 10. CDR3 protein: CASSLATSGGMHEQYF. The CDR3 nucleotides read TGCGCCAGCAGCTTGGCCACGTCAGGGGGCATGCACGAGCAGTACTTC.

The rearrangement joins TRBV23-1 to TRBJ2-5; D possibly corresponds to TRBD2 (7 bases). TRBV23-1 is known as an ORF, though its function is uncertain. This CDR3 is 16 amino acids long. V lost 6 bases, J lost 2 bases, and 19 bases lay in between. The CDR3 reads CASRPNREGYQETQYF. The CDR3 DNA reads TGCGCCAGCAGACCGAACAGGGAGGGGTATCAAGAGACCCAGTACTTC.

This rearrangement joins TRBV21-1 to TRBJ1-2; the table calls TRBD1, which could not be checked here. TRBV21-1 is labeled a pseudogene. This CDR3 contains 16 residues. This CDR3 reads CASSIPGQGNQGGYTF. The CDR3 nucleotides are TGTGCCAGCAGCATCCCGGGACAGGGAAATCAGGGTGGCTACACCTTC.

This CDR3 reads CATGGGSRNQPQHF. The CDR3 DNA follows: TGTGCCACCGGCGGGGGCTCTCGCAATCAGCCCCAGCATTTT. This rearrangement joins TRBV28 to TRBJ1-5; TRBD1 might be the D (6 bases). V lost 10 bases, J lost 2 bases, and 15 bases lay in between. The CDR3 consists of 14 residues. Germline loops: CDR1 MDHEN, CDR2 SYDVKM.

This chain connects TRBV19 to TRBJ2-5, with 7 bases identical to TRBD1. V lost 4 bases and J lost 3; bases outside the gene matches: 2. CDR1 and CDR2 from the germline V gene are LNHDA and SQIVND (reference sequence). The CDR3 consists of 13 residues. CDR3 in DNA: TGTGCCAGTAGTACCGGACAGGAAGAGACCCAGTACTTC. Protein sequence: CASSTGQEETQYF.

The chain carries TRBV15 and TRBJ1-5; no clear D gene. The CDR3 loop spans 14 amino acids. Germline assignment: CDR1 LNHNV and CDR2 YYDKDF (reference sequence). Trimming left V 3 bases short and J 5 bases short, with 11 bases between. CDR3 loop: CATSSYTGYQPQHF. Here the CDR3 DNA reads TGTGCCACCAGCAGTTATACGGGGTATCAGCCCCAGCATTTT. The full variable domain, rest sourced from reference TRBV15 and TRBJ1-5, is DAMVIQNPRYQVTQFGKPVTLSCSQTLNHNVMYWYQQKSSQAPKLLFHYYDKDFNNEADTPDNFQSRRPNTSFCFLDIRSPGLGDTAMYLCATSSYTGYQPQHFGDGTRLSIL.

The chain carries TRBV19 and TRBJ2-5; 8 bases match TRBD2. The J call may be mistaken, given a closer DNA end match to TRBJ2-7. CDR1 LNHDA and CDR2 SQIVND come from the germline V gene (reference sequence). The CDR3 runs to 16 residues. The CDR3 DNA reads TGTGCCAGTAGTCCCGGAAGCGGGAGAGGCCCCTACGAGCAGTACTTC. Its protein product is CASSPGSGRGPYEQYF.

V and J are TRBV5-1 and TRBJ2-7; D gene unclear. Germline assignment: CDR1 SGHRS and CDR2 YFSETQ. The CDR3 covers 14 residues. Trimming removed 0 bases at V and 9 bases at J, with 16 bases between. This chain's CDR3 is CASSLEGTSGGQYF. The CDR3 nucleotides are TGCGCCAGCAGCTTGGAAGGCACTTCAGGTGGGCAGTACTTC.

The chain employs TRBV10-3 and TRBJ2-1; the match to TRBD2 covers 12 bases. Germline CDR1 is ENHRY and CDR2 is SYGVKD. CDR3 length: 18 amino acids. After removal of 2 bases from V and 5 bases from J, the junction contained 10 bases not matched to a gene. For the CDR3, the DNA is TGTGCCATCAGTGAGCCGATAGCACTAGCGGGAGGAAACAATGAGCAGTTCTTC. It codes for CAISEPIALAGGNNEQFF.

This CDR3 is CASSFGRSTDTQYF. The CDR3 DNA follows: TGTGCCAGCAGTTTCGGGAGGTCTACAGATACGCAGTATTTT. The rearrangement links TRBV27 to TRBJ2-3; 7 bases align to TRBD2. V dropped 3 bases and J dropped 3; count of bases not matched to a gene: 3. The germline V gene encodes CDR1 MNHEY and CDR2 SMNVEV (reference sequence). This CDR3 region has 14 residues.

This clone has more than one count but fewer than ten. This chain joins TRBV30 and TRBJ1-2, with D possibly matching TRBD1 (5 bases). Per germline, CDR1 GTSNPN and CDR2 SVGIG (reference sequence). Trimming cost V 0 bases and J 6 bases, with 11 bases left between them. The CDR3 runs 13 residues. DNA for the CDR3: TGTGCCTGGAGTGTACGGCAGGGCAATGGCTACACCTTC. Translation gives CAWSVRQGNGYTF.

The V and J genes are TRBV7-3 and TRBJ2-7; 11 positions match TRBD2. V trimming: 5 bases; J trimming: 5 bases; junction bases outside the gene matches: 11. Germline CDR1 reads SGHTA; CDR2 reads FQGTGA. The CDR3 totals 16 residues. The CDR3 region has the DNA TGTGCCAGCAGCATGGCCCCTAGCGGGAGGATAAACGAGCAGTACTTC. Protein: CASSMAPSGRINEQYF.

The V and J genes are TRBV7-6 and TRBJ2-1, with 10 bases aligning to TRBD1. This CDR3 comprises 17 residues. Unmatched junction bases numbered 9, after V lost 3 bases and J lost 4 bases. Per germline, CDR1 SGHVS and CDR2 FNYEAQ. CDR3 loop: CASSFRDRGRRYNEQFF. DNA of the CDR3: TGTGCCAGCAGCTTCCGGGACAGGGGCCGTCGGTACAATGAGCAGTTCTTC.